This TCR beta chain was sequenced during a study of CD8 T cells in ankylosing spondylitis. Study findings and constraints: Clones linked to the disease showed a CD8+ phenotype. They occurred at relatively low frequencies in peripheral blood. Characteristic of ankylosing spondylitis blood, it appeared, was a TCR beta motif comprising several highly homologous variants.

This clonotype has ten or more counts. Its antigen is not identified. The V gene's germline CDR1 is MNHEY and CDR2 SVGEGT. The CDR3 is 15 amino acids. The V end was cut by 0 bases, the J end by 3 bases, with 9 bases between. TCRdb ran MiXCR on the 5' RACE reads and lists one entry per CDR3 protein. The profile covers about 340,000 distinct CDR3 sequences, with approximately 8% appearing a single time and about 15% taken by the ten largest. The sequenced material came from blood, either unsorted or a sorted T cell fraction (not recorded which). This chain links TRBV6-2 or TRBV6-3 with TRBJ2-1; tentative D call: TRBD2 (5 bases). The TCR was taken from a male donor with ankylosing spondylitis. The CDR3 DNA is TGTGCCAGCAGTTACTCGTTAGGACTCTACAATGAGCAGTTCTTC. The encoded protein is CASSYSLGLYNEQFF.